A single sample is the source of the 5 T cell receptor beta chains below, sequenced in a study of T cell responses to AZD1222 COVID-19 vaccine. Method: immunoSEQ multiplex PCR; TCRdb's copy keeps in-frame clones and lacks some. The sample yields approximately 57,000 clones, about 90% seen once. Sequencing was performed on peripheral blood, taken on day 0 of AZD1222 vaccination. The receptor source for this set is an adult in good health.

The J gene is TRBJ1-4, the V gene TRBV30, with 10 bases fitting TRBD1. Germline-derived CDR1 and CDR2 are GTSNPN and SVGIG (reference sequence). V shed 2 bases, J shed 8 bases, and the junction held 5 bases outside the gene matches. This CDR3 is 14 amino acids long. The CDR3 is CAWSRQGAGEKLFF. The CDR3 DNA is TGTGCCTGGAGTCGACAGGGGGCTGGAGAAAAACTGTTTTTT. The full variable domain, rest sourced from reference TRBV30 and TRBJ1-4, is SQTIHQWPATLVQPVGSPLSLECTVEGTSNPNLYWYRQAAGRGLQLLFYSVGIGQISSEVPQNLSASRPQDRQFILSSKKLLLSDSGFYLCAWSRQGAGEKLFFGSGTQLSVL.

The J gene is TRBJ2-7, the V gene TRBV9, with 9 bases that match TRBD1. Germline CDR1 and CDR2: SGDLS and YYNGEE. After removal of 0 bases from V and 3 bases from J, the junction contained 7 bases not matched to a gene. The CDR3 is made up of 16 amino acids. CDR3 nucleotide sequence: TGTGCCAGCAGCGTAGGGGTAACAGGGGGCATCTACGAGCAGTACTTC. Residues: CASSVGVTGGIYEQYF.

V and J are TRBV6-5 and TRBJ2-1; 12 nucleotides match TRBD2. The V gene's germline CDR1 is MNHEY and CDR2 SVGAGI. This CDR3 spans 16 amino acids. The trim removed 2 bases at V and 3 bases at J, leaving 2 bases unmatched. CDR3 amino acids: CASSYRGLAGYNEQFF. CDR3 nucleotide sequence: TGTGCCAGCAGTTACCGGGGACTAGCGGGCTACAATGAGCAGTTCTTC.

The V gene is TRBV27, the J gene TRBJ1-5; a weak D match, TRBD1 (5 bases). V was pared by 5 bases and J by 0 bases, with 14 bases between. CDR1 and CDR2 from the germline V gene are MNHEY and SMNVEV (reference sequence). CDR3 size: 16 residues. CDR3: CASSPTGPDSNQPQHF. For the CDR3, the DNA is TGTGCCAGCAGTCCAACAGGACCAGATAGCAATCAGCCCCAGCATTTT.

The chain joins TRBV7-3 to TRBJ2-7; 7 positions agree with TRBD2. V was pared by 4 bases and J by 2 bases, with 8 bases of the junction left unmatched. The CDR3 runs to 15 residues. Germline V gives CDR1 SGHTA, CDR2 FQGTGA. In DNA form, the CDR3 reads TGTGCCAGCAGCTCTTTCCCGGGACTACCCTACGAGCAGTACTTC. Translating gives CASSSFPGLPYEQYF.